One sample yielded the 29 T cell receptor beta chains listed below, sequenced in a study of CD8+CD57+ T cells in acquired aplastic anemia. TCR beta VDJ and CDR3 profiling used genomic DNA as template. TCRdb re-called the reads with MiXCR, one entry per CDR3 protein. The sample shows about 160,000 distinct CDR3 sequences, approximately 40% of them seen only once. Specimen: sorted CD4+, CD8+, or CD8+CD57+ T cells (not recorded which) from PBMCs. These receptors all stem from a human donor in good health.

This clonotype was observed at least ten times. The V gene is TRBV25-1, the J gene TRBJ1-1; the D gene is possibly TRBD1 (6 bases). CDR1 MGHDK and CDR2 SYGVNS come from the germline V gene. There are 14 residues in the CDR3. Deletions cut 11 bases from V and 1 base from J, with 17 bases between. The CDR3 loop is CAARGRGANTEAFF. CDR3 in DNA: TGTGCCGCTCGGGGGCGGGGAGCGAACACTGAAGCTTTCTTT.

The chain couples TRBV6-1 to TRBJ2-7, with 7 bases identical to TRBD1. The CDR3 spans 15 residues. V was pared by 6 bases and J by 4 bases, with 12 bases of the junction left unmatched. Germline loops: CDR1 MNHNS, CDR2 SASEGT. CDR3 coding DNA: TGTGCCAGCAGCAACCCGCGACAGGGACAGTACGAGCAGTACTTC. Translation: CASSNPRQGQYEQYF.

The chain recombines TRBV20-1 with TRBJ2-7; TRBD2 aligns across 8 bases. Germline values: CDR1 DFQATT, CDR2 SNEGSKA (reference sequence). V lost 3 bases and J lost 2; bases outside the gene matches: 6. CDR3 length: 14 residues. CDR3 in DNA: TGCAGTGCTAGTCAGGGGACTAGGGCCTACGAGCAGTACTTC. It translates to CSASQGTRAYEQYF.

This clonotype was seen repeatedly, ten times or more. The CDR3 sequence: CASSLTPGNQETQYF. For the CDR3, the DNA is TGTGCCAGCAGCTTAACCCCCGGCAACCAAGAGACCCAGTACTTC. The chain recombines TRBV7-3 with TRBJ2-5; D ambiguous. With 0 bases removed from V and 0 bases from J, the gap between germline ends came to 8 bases. The CDR3 covers 15 residues. CDR1 SGHTA and CDR2 FQGTGA come from the germline V gene.

The rearrangement links TRBV9 to TRBJ1-2; a possible D gene is TRBD1 (5 bases). Per germline, CDR1 SGDLS and CDR2 YYNGEE. The CDR3 runs 17 residues. V gave up 0 bases and J gave up 3 bases, with 18 bases separating them. The CDR3 region is CASSVGSPGTVDYGYTF. The CDR3 nucleotides read TGTGCCAGCAGCGTAGGATCGCCAGGGACGGTAGACTATGGCTACACCTTC. The whole variable domain, filled in from reference TRBV9 and TRBJ1-2, reads DSGVTQTPKHLITATGQRVTLRCSPRSGDLSVYWYQQSLDQGLQFLIQYYNGEERAKGNILERFSAQQFPDLHSELNLSSLELGDSALYFCASSVGSPGTVDYGYTFGSGTRLTVV.

The rearrangement links TRBV7-3 to TRBJ2-3; TRBD2 matches 9 bases. Germline assignment: CDR1 SGHTA and CDR2 FQGTGA. V lost 5 bases, J lost 4 bases, and 10 bases stayed unmatched. This CDR3 has 16 amino acids. The chain's CDR3 is CASSPLRRGGPDTQYF. The CDR3 DNA is TGTGCCAGCAGCCCCCTGAGGCGGGGGGGGCCAGATACGCAGTATTTT. The complete variable domain, with remaining parts taken from reference TRBV7-3 and TRBJ2-3, reads GAGVSQTPSNKVTEKGKYVELRCDPISGHTALYWYRQSLGQGPEFLIYFQGTGAADDSGLPNDRFFAVRPEGSVSTLKIQRTERGDSAVYLCASSPLRRGGPDTQYFGPGTRLTVL.

This clonotype was seen a handful of times. The chain combines TRBV7-8 with TRBJ2-1, with no clear D. Trimming shortened V by 1 base and J by 0 bases, and 10 bases separated the two germline ends. The germline CDR1 and CDR2 sequences are SGHVS and FQNEAQ. The CDR3 has 16 residues. This chain's CDR3 is CASSLGAGSSYNEQFF. CDR3 bases: TGTGCCAGCAGCTTAGGGGCTGGTTCCTCCTACAATGAGCAGTTCTTC.

The CDR3 is CASILQGASGEAFF. The CDR3 coding sequence is TGTGCCAGCATTCTACAGGGGGCGTCGGGTGAAGCTTTCTTT. V usage is TRBV2 and J usage is TRBJ1-1, with 9 bases lining up with TRBD1. V dropped 7 bases and J dropped 7; count of bases not matched to a gene: 10. CDR1 and CDR2 (germline): SNHLY, FYNNEI. This CDR3 has 14 amino acids.

This chain joins TRBV2 and TRBJ1-1; D is ambiguous. Trimming took off 4 bases at V and 4 bases at J, with 13 bases between the two ends. The CDR3 is 14 residues long. The germline CDR1 and CDR2 sequences are SNHLY and FYNNEI. CDR3 loop: CASSVVSGGTEAFF. The CDR3 nucleotides are TGTGCCAGCAGTGTAGTCTCTGGAGGCACTGAAGCTTTCTTT.

This clonotype occurred many times. This rearrangement joins TRBV29-1 to TRBJ1-1, with D perhaps TRBD1 (5 bases). The V end was cut by 3 bases, the J end by 1 base, with 12 bases between. CDR3 length: 14 amino acids. Germline CDR1 and CDR2: SQVTM and ANQGSEA. The CDR3 DNA sequence: TGCAGCGTTGACGTTTATGGGGGGAACACTGAAGCTTTCTTT. It codes for CSVDVYGGNTEAFF.

The genes are TRBV7-9 and TRBJ2-2, with D uncertain. Germline V lookup: CDR1 SEHNR, CDR2 FQNEAQ (reference sequence). The CDR3 sequence is 14 residues long. The germline V and J ends were trimmed by 5 bases and 2 bases, with 9 bases remaining between them. The DNA for the CDR3 is TGTGCCAGCAGCCATGACCCTAACACCGGGGAGCTGTTTTTT. Translation gives CASSHDPNTGELFF. Supplemented by reference TRBV7-9 and TRBJ2-2, the full variable domain reads DTGVSQNPRHKITKRGQNVTFRCDPISEHNRLYWYRQTLGQGPEFLTYFQNEAQLEKSRLLSDRFSAERPKGSFSTLEIQRTEQGDSAMYLCASSHDPNTGELFFGEGSRLTVL.

In the case of this clonotype: A read error is possible here, since a much larger clone lies one base away. The genes are TRBV6-5 and TRBJ2-7, with D perhaps matching TRBD2 (6 bases). CDR3 length: 15 amino acids. Trimming stripped 2 bases from V and 1 base from J, with 12 bases between. The germline V gene encodes CDR1 MNHEY and CDR2 SVGAGI. CDR3 DNA sequence: TGTGCCAGCAGTTACGCGGGACTGCCTTCCTACGAGCAGTACTTC. Its protein product is CASSYAGLPSYEQYF.

Notes on this clonotype: This may come from a read error, since a much larger clone is one base off. Written as DNA, the CDR3 is TGTGCCAGCAGCGTAGAGGGACTGGACAAAAGCACCATATATTTT. Its translation is CASSVEGLDKSTIYF. The chain couples TRBV9 to TRBJ1-3, with TRBD1 as a possible D gene (5 bases). This CDR3 has 15 amino acids. Germline V gives CDR1 SGDLS, CDR2 YYNGEE. V shed 0 bases and J shed 9 bases, with 16 bases lying between them.

In its sample, this clonotype was seen many times. The J gene is TRBJ2-7, the V gene TRBV7-2; D is uncertain. Trimming removed 1 base at V and 5 bases at J, with 6 bases between. This CDR3 comprises 12 residues. Germline assignment: CDR1 SGHTA and CDR2 FQGNSA. The CDR3 loop is CASSLVTNEQYF. DNA of the CDR3: TGTGCCAGCAGCTTAGTCACCAACGAGCAGTACTTC.

This clonotype was detected many times. The V and J genes are TRBV2 and TRBJ2-7; 8 nucleotides match TRBD1. The CDR3 contains 12 residues. CDR1 and CDR2 (germline): SNHLY, FYNNEI. The V segment lost 11 bases and the J segment 3 bases; nucleotides outside the gene matches: 6. CDR3 sequence reads: CAGRTGGYEQYF. The CDR3 region has the DNA TGTGCCGGGAGAACAGGGGGCTACGAGCAGTACTTC.

The chain combines TRBV29-1 with TRBJ1-2; 8 nucleotides match TRBD1. V lost 6 bases to trimming and J lost 7 bases; unmatched junction nucleotides: 7. The CDR3 sequence is 12 residues long. Germline-derived CDR1 and CDR2 are SQVTM and ANQGSEA. The CDR3 DNA reads TGCAGCGTCAAAGAGGACAGGGTTGGCTACACCTTC. As protein: CSVKEDRVGYTF.

The J gene is TRBJ1-5, the V gene TRBV15; D is undetermined. Germline CDR1 LNHNV, CDR2 YYDKDF (reference sequence). The CDR3 has 12 residues. Trimming shortened V by 3 bases and J by 5 bases, and 5 bases separated the two germline ends. CDR3 sequence reads: CATSRAYQPQHF. CDR3 nucleotide sequence: TGTGCCACCAGCAGGGCATATCAGCCCCAGCATTTT.

The chain is built from TRBV7-9 and TRBJ1-1; tentative D call: TRBD1 (6 bases). Trimming stripped 5 bases from V and 6 bases from J, with 16 bases between. CDR3 length: 14 residues. Germline loops: CDR1 SEHNR, CDR2 FQNEAQ (reference sequence). CDR3 DNA sequence: TGTGCCAGCAGCCCGGGCAGGGGTCCCCCTGAAGCTTTCTTT. It codes for CASSPGRGPPEAFF.

This clonotype showed up just once. The chain is built from TRBV6-1 and TRBJ2-3, with D unresolved. The CDR3 is made up of 13 amino acids. CDR1 is MNHNS, CDR2 SASEGT, per germline. V was trimmed by 5 bases and J by 4 bases, leaving 10 bases between them. CDR3 protein: CASSLNRPDTQYF. In nucleotides, the CDR3 is TGTGCCAGCAGTCTCAATAGGCCAGATACGCAGTATTTT.

This clonotype appeared many times. The V and J genes are TRBV20-1 and TRBJ2-7, with 9 bases lining up with TRBD1. The CDR3 loop spans 12 amino acids. V shed 4 bases, J shed 4 bases, and the junction held 2 bases outside the gene matches. Germline CDR1 DFQATT, CDR2 SNEGSKA (reference sequence). CDR3 DNA: TGCAGTGCTACCGGACAGGGGTACGAGCAGTACTTC. It is translated as CSATGQGYEQYF.

This rearrangement joins TRBV19 to TRBJ1-5; D gene ambiguous. Germline V lookup: CDR1 LNHDA, CDR2 SQIVND (reference sequence). The length of the CDR3 is 14 residues. The V end lost 3 bases, the J end lost 6 bases, and 12 bases lay between the germline ends. The CDR3 loop is CASSIRGLGQPQHF. The CDR3 DNA follows: TGTGCCAGTAGTATCCGGGGATTAGGTCAGCCCCAGCATTTT.

This clonotype was seen ten or more times. The J gene is TRBJ1-1, the V gene TRBV5-1, with 10 bases identical to TRBD1. The CDR3 is made up of 14 amino acids. CDR1 is SGHRS, CDR2 YFSETQ, per germline. Trimming cost V 4 bases and J 6 bases; bases outside gene matches: 6. The CDR3, as DNA: TGCGCCAGCAGCATTCCGGGACAGGGGTCTGAAGCTTTCTTT. Translated: CASSIPGQGSEAFF.

This sequence joins TRBV7-3 and TRBJ2-3; D may correspond to TRBD1 or TRBD2 (5 bases each). V shed 7 bases and J shed 0 bases, with 8 bases lying between them. The CDR3 contains 13 residues. Germline CDR1 and CDR2: SGHTA and FQGTGA. The CDR3 reads CASMRGSTDTQYF. The CDR3, as DNA: TGTGCCAGCATGAGGGGAAGCACAGATACGCAGTATTTT.

This chain links TRBV12-3 or TRBV12-4 with TRBJ1-6; possibly TRBD1 for D (5 bases). The V and J ends lost 6 bases and 7 bases respectively, with 25 bases between them. This CDR3 is 18 amino acids long. The CDR3 protein is CASSVAAWEGAGNSPLHF. The CDR3 nucleotides are TGTGCCAGCAGCGTAGCGGCATGGGAAGGGGCTGGGAATTCACCCCTCCACTTT.

Ten or more counts support this clonotype. A much bigger clone sits one base away, suggesting this may be a read error. The chain is built from TRBV24-1 and TRBJ1-3; D uncertain. The CDR3 consists of 15 residues. Germline V gene lookup returns CDR1 KGHDR and CDR2 SFDVKD. The CDR3 here is CATSEVQASGNTVYF. The CDR3 DNA reads TGTGCCACCAGTGAGGTCCAGGCGTCTGGAAACACCGTATATTTT.

The V gene is TRBV7-9, the J gene TRBJ1-2; no definite D call. Germline V CDR1 and CDR2: SEHNR, FQNEAQ (reference sequence). Trimming cost V 3 bases and J 0 bases, with 5 bases left between them. This CDR3 region has 13 residues. The CDR3: CASSLNANYGYTF. CDR3 DNA sequence: TGTGCCAGCAGCTTGAACGCTAACTATGGCTACACCTTC.

Notes on this clonotype: This sequence may be a read error, since a much larger clone differs from it by one base. The V gene is TRBV7-9, the J gene TRBJ2-7; the D is unclear. CDR1 and CDR2 (germline): SEHNR, FQNEAQ (reference sequence). This CDR3 is built from 12 residues. The CDR3 coding sequence is TGTGCCAGCAGCTCCTCTGGGTACGGGCAGTACTTC. As protein: CASSSSGYGQYF. Combining the CDR3 with reference TRBV7-9 and TRBJ2-7 gives the whole variable domain DTGVSQNPRHKITKRGQNVTFRCDPISEHNRLYWYRQTLGQGPEFLTYFQNEAQLEKSRLLSDRFSAERPKGSFSTLEIQRTEQGDSAMYLCASSSSGYGQYFGPGTRLTVT.

About this clonotype itself: This CDR3 fails to terminate in the conserved phenylalanine or tryptophan, so it likely reflects a read error. No DNA is shown, since the ends of the CDR3 on it are uncertain; the CDR3 is the one TCRdb lists. The V call is TRBV10-3, the J call TRBJ2-7; the table's D call TRBD2 went unverified against the DNA. A total of 12 residues make up the CDR3, ends included. CDR1 ENHRY and CDR2 SYGVKD come from the germline V gene. The CDR3 spells CAISGQGPGTTL.

This clonotype was picked up many times. The genes are TRBV2 and TRBJ1-5, with TRBD1 identical over 10 bases. CDR1 and CDR2 from the germline V gene are SNHLY and FYNNEI. V lost 5 bases to trimming and J lost 4 bases; unmatched junction nucleotides: 2. The CDR3 consists of 14 residues. CDR3 DNA sequence: TGTGCCAGCAGTTCGGGACAGGGGAATCAGCCCCAGCATTTT. This codes for CASSSGQGNQPQHF.